One sample yielded the 16 T cell receptor beta chains listed below, sequenced in a study of cytomegalovirus exposure and HLA in healthy donors. PCR was performed using 60 Vbeta and 13 Jbeta primers. The repertoire was sequenced with immunoSEQ multiplex PCR; TCRdb's copy has only in-frame clones and lacks some. The sample lists around 160,000 clones; around 80% were seen once. The sample was PBMCs. These receptors were collected from a male donor in good health and CMV-seronegative.

This clone was detected a few times. V usage is TRBV2 and J usage is TRBJ2-7, with TRBD1 identical over 7 bases. Germline loops: CDR1 SNHLY, CDR2 FYNNEI. The CDR3 consists of 15 residues. The trim removed 1 base at V and 4 bases at J, leaving 7 bases unmatched. CDR3 region: CASSEVGQAVYEQYF. Here the CDR3 DNA reads TGTGCCAGCAGTGAAGTAGGACAGGCCGTGTACGAGCAGTACTTC.

The genes are TRBV2 and TRBJ1-2; 7 bases align to TRBD1. In germline, CDR1 is SNHLY, CDR2 FYNNEI. The V segment lost 4 bases and the J segment 4 bases; nucleotides outside the gene matches: 6. This CDR3 is 14 amino acids long. The CDR3 is CASSGQQGIYGYTF. In nucleotides, the CDR3 is TGTGCCAGCAGTGGACAACAGGGGATCTATGGCTACACCTTC.

The chain uses TRBV7-2 and TRBJ2-7; TRBD1 agrees at 9 bases. V lost 4 bases and J lost 0; bases outside the gene matches: 4. The CDR3 loop spans 15 amino acids. Germline V gene data show CDR1 as SGHTA and CDR2 as FQGNSA. The CDR3 DNA reads TGTGCCAGCAGCTCCGGGACAGGGCCCTCCTACGAGCAGTACTTC. It specifies CASSSGTGPSYEQYF. The full variable domain, completed using reference TRBV7-2 and TRBJ2-7, is GAGVSQSPSNKVTEKGKDVELRCDPISGHTALYWYRQSLGQGLEFLIYFQGNSAPDKSGLPSDRFSAERTGGSVSTLTIQRTQQEDSAVYLCASSSGTGPSYEQYFGPGTRLTVT.

J is TRBJ2-1 and V is TRBV7-6; 12 bases are shared with TRBD2. The CDR3 contains 21 residues. The V and J ends lost 6 bases and 0 bases, in that order; junction bases with no gene match: 18. Germline CDR1 SGHVS, CDR2 FNYEAQ. The CDR3: CASSPSLLAGGQISSYNEQFF. CDR3 coding DNA: TGTGCCAGCAGTCCCTCACTACTAGCGGGAGGCCAAATTAGCTCCTACAATGAGCAGTTCTTC. Filled out from reference TRBV7-6 and TRBJ2-1, the complete variable domain reads GAGVSQSPRYKVTKRGQDVALRCDPISGHVSLYWYRQALGQGPEFLTYFNYEAQQDKSGLPNDRFSAERPEGSISTLTIQRTEQRDSAMYRCASSPSLLAGGQISSYNEQFFGPGTRLTVL.

The chain is built from TRBV5-1 and TRBJ2-2, with 8 bases aligning to TRBD2. The germline V gene encodes CDR1 SGHRS and CDR2 YFSETQ. The CDR3 is 16 residues long. After removal of 3 bases from V and 2 bases from J, the junction contained 6 bases not matched to a gene. The CDR3 DNA sequence: TGCGCCAGCAGCTCCGGAGCGGGAGCCAACACCGGGGAGCTGTTTTTT. Its protein product is CASSSGAGANTGELFF.

The rearrangement joins TRBV10-3 to TRBJ2-1, with 9 positions matching TRBD1. This CDR3 is built from 13 residues. The ends lost 7 bases at V and 7 bases at J; junction bases unmatched: 5. The germline V gene has CDR1 ENHRY and CDR2 SYGVKD. The CDR3 DNA is TGTGCCATCACCGTCGGGACAGGGAATGAGCAGTTCTTC. It translates to CAITVGTGNEQFF.

The V call is TRBV4-3, the J call TRBJ1-1; D ambiguous. The germline V gene encodes CDR1 LGHNA and CDR2 YSLEER. Trimming pared 2 bases from V and 5 bases from J, leaving 15 bases between. This CDR3 contains 15 residues. Here the CDR3 reads CASSQFHRGNTEAFF. The DNA of the CDR3 is TGCGCCAGCAGCCAATTTCATAGAGGGAATACTGAAGCTTTCTTT.

J is TRBJ2-6 and V is TRBV27; D is possibly TRBD2 (5 bases). The germline V gene encodes CDR1 MNHEY and CDR2 SMNVEV (reference sequence). This CDR3 spans 16 amino acids. V lost 6 bases to trimming and J lost 4 bases, with 16 bases between them. The CDR3 loop reads CASRRTSSGGANVLTF. The DNA for the CDR3 is TGTGCCAGCAGACGGACGTCTTCGGGAGGGGCCAACGTCCTGACTTTC.

This sequence joins TRBV9 and TRBJ2-2; TRBD1 matches 8 bases. The CDR3 is 15 residues long. The germline gives CDR1 SGDLS, CDR2 YYNGEE. V trimming: 6 bases; J trimming: 4 bases; junction bases outside the gene matches: 8. CDR3 nucleotide sequence: TGTGCCAGCAACTCGAGGACAGGGAGCACCGGGGAGCTGTTTTTT. Amino acids: CASNSRTGSTGELFF.

This clone was recorded once. The chain uses TRBV4-2 and TRBJ2-5; a possible D gene is TRBD2 (5 bases). CDR3 length equals 14 residues. Germline CDR1 and CDR2: LGHNA and YNFKEQ. The V end lost 1 base, the J end lost 5 bases, and 11 bases lay between the germline ends. CDR3 sequence: CASSQGGPGETQYF. The CDR3, as DNA: TGTGCCAGCAGCCAAGGTGGGCCGGGGGAGACCCAGTACTTC.

CDR3 coding DNA: TGTGCCAGCAGTTACGGCGGGGTCGGGGAGCTGTTTTTT. This codes for CASSYGGVGELFF. The rearrangement links TRBV6-5 to TRBJ2-2; the D gene is possibly TRBD2 (6 bases). Germline lookup yields CDR1 MNHEY and CDR2 SVGAGI. The V and J ends lost 2 bases and 7 bases respectively, with 8 bases between them. The CDR3 has 13 residues.

The chain carries TRBV10-3 and TRBJ2-7; D is unresolved. Germline CDR1 reads ENHRY; CDR2 reads SYGVKD. CDR3 length: 13 residues. V was shortened by 5 bases and J by 3 bases, with 11 bases between the two germline ends. Here the CDR3 DNA reads TGTGCCATCAGTATTACAGATTACTACGAGCAGTACTTC. It specifies CAISITDYYEQYF.

This chain uses TRBV7-9 with TRBJ2-3; possibly TRBD2 for D (6 bases). Trimming shortened V by 3 bases and J by 3 bases, and 13 bases separated the two germline ends. Germline CDR1 SEHNR, CDR2 FQNEAQ (reference sequence). The CDR3 loop spans 15 amino acids. CDR3 residues: CASSLGGAGTDTQYF. In nucleotides, the CDR3 is TGTGCCAGCAGCTTGGGGGGTGCAGGAACAGATACGCAGTATTTT.

This clone was counted a few times. The chain has TRBV27 and TRBJ2-1; 16 nucleotides line up with TRBD2. Germline CDR1 MNHEY, CDR2 SMNVEV (reference sequence). Trimming at V came to 7 bases and at J to 7 bases, leaving 10 bases not matched to a gene. CDR3 length: 17 residues. CDR3 nucleotide sequence: TGTGCCAGCACCCCGGGACTAGCGGGGGGGCGGGGGAATGAGCAGTTCTTC. Encoded protein: CASTPGLAGGRGNEQFF.

The chain carries TRBV5-8 and TRBJ2-7; D gene ambiguous. V dropped 0 bases and J dropped 5 bases, with 12 bases sitting between them. Germline assignment: CDR1 SGHTS and CDR2 YDEGEE. The CDR3 loop spans 14 amino acids. CDR3 in amino acids: CASSLVVPRDEQYF. The DNA for the CDR3 is TGTGCCAGCAGCTTGGTGGTCCCCCGGGACGAGCAGTACTTC.

The DNA of the CDR3 is TGTGCCAGCTCGGGGACTAGCGGGAGGGCCGTATACGAGCAGTACTTC. Translating it yields CASSGTSGRAVYEQYF. J is TRBJ2-7 and V is TRBV7-8; TRBD2 agrees at 16 bases. Germline CDR1 reads SGHVS; CDR2 reads FQNEAQ. The V segment lost 8 bases and the J segment 4 bases; nucleotides outside the gene matches: 8. The length of the CDR3 is 16 residues. Full variable domain (remainder filled in from reference TRBV7-8 and TRBJ2-7): GAGVSQSPRYKVAKRGQDVALRCDPISGHVSLFWYQQALGQGPEFLTYFQNEAQLDKSGLPSDRFFAERPEGSVSTLKIQRTQQEDSAVYLCASSGTSGRAVYEQYFGPGTRLTVT.